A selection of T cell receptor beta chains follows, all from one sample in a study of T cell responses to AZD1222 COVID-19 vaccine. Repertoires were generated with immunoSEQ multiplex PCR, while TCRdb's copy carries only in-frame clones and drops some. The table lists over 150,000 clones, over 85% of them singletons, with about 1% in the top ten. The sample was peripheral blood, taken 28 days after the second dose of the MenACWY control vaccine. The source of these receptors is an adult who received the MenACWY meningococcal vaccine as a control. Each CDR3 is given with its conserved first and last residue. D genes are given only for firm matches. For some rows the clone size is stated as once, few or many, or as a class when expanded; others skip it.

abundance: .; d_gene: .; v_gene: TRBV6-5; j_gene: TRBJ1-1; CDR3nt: TGTGCCAGCAGTTACGACCCCGAAGTGACTGAAGCTTTCTTT; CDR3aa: CASSYDPEVTEAFF
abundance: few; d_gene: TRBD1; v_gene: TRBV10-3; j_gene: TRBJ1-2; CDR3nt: TGTGCCATCAGAGCGACAGGGTCGGATGGCTACACCTTC; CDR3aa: CAIRATGSDGYTF
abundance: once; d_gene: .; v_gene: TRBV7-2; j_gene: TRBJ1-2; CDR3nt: TGTGCCAGCAGCTTAGGGGGGGCCCTTGGCTATGGCTACACCTTC; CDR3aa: CASSLGGALGYGYTF
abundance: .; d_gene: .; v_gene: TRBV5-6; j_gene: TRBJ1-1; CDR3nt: TGTGCCAGCAGCTTGCTGAACACTGAAGCTTTCTTT; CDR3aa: CASSLLNTEAFF
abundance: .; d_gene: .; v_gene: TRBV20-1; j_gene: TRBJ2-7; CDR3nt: TGCAGTGCGGGGACATTCGAGCAGTACTTC; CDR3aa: CSAGTFEQYF
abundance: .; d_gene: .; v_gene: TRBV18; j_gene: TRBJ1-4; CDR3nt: TGTGCCAGCTCACCCCGGCAGGGCAGCGCAACTAATGAAAAACTGTTTTTT; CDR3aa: CASSPRQGSATNEKLFF
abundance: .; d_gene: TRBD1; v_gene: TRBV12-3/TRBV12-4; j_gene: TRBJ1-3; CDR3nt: TGTGCCACAGGGGGCGCGGGAAACACCATATATTTT; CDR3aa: CATGGAGNTIYF
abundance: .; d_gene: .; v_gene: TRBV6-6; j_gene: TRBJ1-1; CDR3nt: TGTGCCAGCAGTCCCGACAGGCAAACTGAAGCTTTCTTT; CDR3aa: CASSPDRQTEAFF
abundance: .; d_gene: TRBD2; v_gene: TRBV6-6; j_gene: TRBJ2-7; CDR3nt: TGTGCCAGCAGCGGACTAGCGGACTCCTACGAGCAGTACTTC; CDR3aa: CASSGLADSYEQYF
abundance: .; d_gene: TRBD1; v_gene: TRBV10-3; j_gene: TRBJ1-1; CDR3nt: TGTGCCCCCCGTTGCAGGGGGGCGGGGAACACTGAAGCTTTCTTT; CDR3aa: CAPRCRGAGNTEAFF
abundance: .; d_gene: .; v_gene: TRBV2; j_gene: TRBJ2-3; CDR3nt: TGTGCCAGCAGTGTTTTAGATACGCAGTATTTT; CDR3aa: CASSVLDTQYF
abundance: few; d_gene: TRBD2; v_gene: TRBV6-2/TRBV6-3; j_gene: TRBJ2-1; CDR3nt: TGTGCCAGCAGTTACGCAAGACTAGCGGGGGGCTTCCTCAATGAGCAGTTCTTC; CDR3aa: CASSYARLAGGFLNEQFF
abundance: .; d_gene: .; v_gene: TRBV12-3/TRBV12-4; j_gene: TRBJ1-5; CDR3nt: TGTGCCAGCAGTTTTCAGGTCTCTCCCCAGCATTTT; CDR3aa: CASSFQVSPQHF
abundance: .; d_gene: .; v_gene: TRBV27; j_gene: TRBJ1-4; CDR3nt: TGTGCCAGCAGTTTGAGGGGTAGGGAAAAACTGTTTTTT; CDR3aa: CASSLRGREKLFF